Each of the 24 T cell receptor beta chains below was sequenced from the same sample in a study of chronic HIV infection and antiretroviral therapy. MiXCR was run by TCRdb on the 5' RACE reads, yielding one entry per CDR3 protein. The sample contains 40,000 to 50,000 distinct CDR3 sequences, over 15% of which appear only once. Sequenced material: peripheral blood. Source of these receptors: an adult who had HIV and had not received antiretroviral therapy, or was an uninfected healthy control (not recorded which).

The V gene is TRBV6-6, the J gene TRBJ1-5, with D possibly being TRBD1 (5 bases). Germline CDR1 MNHNY, CDR2 SVGAGI (reference sequence). The CDR3 contains 16 residues. V was trimmed by 4 bases and J by 0 bases, leaving 13 bases between them. In nucleotides, the CDR3 is TGTGCCAGCAGTTCCTCGGACGGGACTAGCAATCAGCCCCAGCATTTT. This codes for CASSSSDGTSNQPQHF.

This clonotype was counted between two and nine times. The J gene is TRBJ1-5, the V gene TRBV28; D is perhaps TRBD1 (6 bases). Germline-derived CDR1 and CDR2 are MDHEN and SYDVKM. The CDR3 spans 15 residues. V dropped 2 bases and J dropped 7 bases, with 15 bases sitting between them. CDR3 in amino acids: CASSLDTGSGQPQHF. The CDR3 DNA sequence: TGTGCCAGCAGTTTAGACACAGGGAGCGGGCAGCCCCAGCATTTT.

The chain links TRBV20-1 to TRBJ2-3, with no clear D. CDR3 length: 14 residues. Germline V gene lookup returns CDR1 DFQATT and CDR2 SNEGSKA (reference sequence). V lost 2 bases and J 3 bases, leaving 12 bases between the germline ends. In DNA form, the CDR3 reads TGCAGTGCTAGATTACGTTTGGCAACAGATACGCAGTATTTT. It is translated as CSARLRLATDTQYF.

The rearrangement joins TRBV28 to TRBJ2-7; no clear D. V was clipped by 7 bases and J by 2 bases, with 18 bases between them. This CDR3 is built from 15 residues. Germline CDR1 is MDHEN and CDR2 is SYDVKM. The CDR3 here is CASIHGPPSAYEQYF. The DNA for the CDR3 is TGTGCCAGCATCCATGGGCCCCCCTCGGCCTACGAGCAGTACTTC.

The rearrangement joins TRBV9 to TRBJ2-7; 12 nucleotides agree with TRBD1. V shed 3 bases, J shed 4 bases, and the junction held 5 bases outside the gene matches. CDR1 and CDR2 from the germline V gene are SGDLS and YYNGEE. CDR3 size: 15 residues. The CDR3 region has the DNA TGTGCCAGCAGCGCCGGGACAGGGGGCGGATACGAGCAGTACTTC. This encodes CASSAGTGGGYEQYF.

The gene calls are TRBV28 and TRBJ2-7; possibly TRBD1 or TRBD2 for D (5 bases each). Germline V lookup: CDR1 MDHEN, CDR2 SYDVKM. There are 15 residues in the CDR3. The V and J ends lost 4 bases and 1 base respectively, with 14 bases between them. CDR3 coding DNA: TGTGCCAGCAGTTCTGCCGGGACGGGGTCCTACGAGCAGTACTTC. This sequence encodes CASSSAGTGSYEQYF.

This clonotype was detected a few times. Germline is not matched at one junction end, which may reflect a read error. The chain has TRBV15 and TRBJ2-1; 13 nucleotides match TRBD2. The CDR3 sequence is 13 residues long. CDR1 is LNHNV, CDR2 YYDKDF, per germline (reference sequence). CDR3 residues: CATSRRLAGGPLF. In DNA form, the CDR3 reads TGTGCCACCAGCAGACGACTAGCGGGAGGCCCCCTCTTC.

This clonotype occurred a few times. V and J are TRBV3-1 and TRBJ2-7; D possibly corresponds to TRBD1 (5 bases). Germline CDR1 reads LGHDT; CDR2 reads YNNKEL (reference sequence). V dropped 1 base and J dropped 2 bases, with 12 bases sitting between them. This CDR3 spans 15 amino acids. The CDR3 DNA sequence: TGTGCCAGCAGCCAAGGGACAACAGTCACCTACGAGCAGTACTTC. Its protein product is CASSQGTTVTYEQYF.

This clonotype was detected a few times. The chain combines TRBV28 with TRBJ1-6, with a tentative D call TRBD1 (5 bases). This CDR3 region has 15 residues. CDR1 is MDHEN, CDR2 SYDVKM, per germline. Trimming left V 5 bases short and J 6 bases short, with 14 bases between. CDR3 in amino acids: CASSGGLGGNSPLHF. CDR3 DNA: TGTGCCAGCAGTGGGGGATTGGGGGGTAATTCACCCCTCCACTTT.

The chain combines TRBV10-1 with TRBJ2-1; D possibly matches TRBD1 or TRBD2 (5 bases each). This CDR3 contains 14 residues. Per germline, CDR1 WNHNN and CDR2 SYGVQD (reference sequence). V was cut by 2 bases and J by 11 bases, with 16 bases left in between. The CDR3: CASSESPGRTKQFF. CDR3 sequence (DNA): TGCGCCAGCAGTGAGAGCCCGGGACGAACTAAGCAGTTCTTC.

The V and J genes are TRBV11-2 and TRBJ1-4; 7 bases are shared with TRBD1. The CDR3 contains 15 residues. CDR1 and CDR2 from the germline V gene are SGHAT and FQNNGV. The V segment lost 0 bases and the J segment 6 bases; nucleotides outside the gene matches: 4. CDR3 protein: CASSLDGTDDEKLFF. Written as DNA, the CDR3 is TGTGCCAGCAGCTTAGATGGGACAGACGATGAAAAACTGTTTTTT.

A few counts support this clonotype. The CDR3 DNA reads as TGTGCCAGCAGCTTAGCCCCCGGGGGAACCACTGAAGCTTTCTTT. Translation gives CASSLAPGGTTEAFF. The gene calls are TRBV11-2 and TRBJ1-1, with D perhaps matching TRBD1 (5 bases). Trimming left V 1 base short and J 4 bases short, with 13 bases between. The CDR3 consists of 15 residues. Germline CDR1 reads SGHAT; CDR2 reads FQNNGV.

There are a few counts of this clonotype. The chain uses TRBV28 and TRBJ1-2; TRBD1 matches at 8 bases. With V trimmed by 5 bases and J by 6 bases, 11 bases remained unmatched. This CDR3 spans 15 amino acids. CDR1 and CDR2 (germline): MDHEN, SYDVKM. The CDR3 DNA reads TGTGCCAGCAGTCCGGCGGCAGGGGGCTGGGATGGCTACACCTTC. Translation gives CASSPAAGGWDGYTF.

This clonotype was detected only a few times. The chain uses TRBV28 and TRBJ2-7, with D possibly matching TRBD2 (5 bases). V lost 2 bases, J lost 4 bases, and 9 bases lay in between. Germline assignment: CDR1 MDHEN and CDR2 SYDVKM. The CDR3 has 13 residues. CDR3 coding DNA: TGTGCCAGCAGTTTAATCGGGATTTACGAGCAGTACTTC. Protein: CASSLIGIYEQYF.

This clonotype showed up just a few times. As DNA, the CDR3 is TGTGCCACCACTTCCCCAAGCAATGAGCAGTTCTTC. It codes for CATTSPSNEQFF. The J gene is TRBJ2-1, the V gene TRBV25-1; D call uncertain. Germline V gives CDR1 MGHDK, CDR2 SYGVNS. The length of the CDR3 is 12 residues. With 10 bases removed from V and 6 bases from J, the gap between germline ends came to 13 bases.

The J gene is TRBJ2-3, the V gene TRBV12-3 or TRBV12-4; the D call may be TRBD1 or TRBD2 (5 bases each). The V and J ends lost 3 bases and 8 bases respectively, with 12 bases between them. There are 13 residues in the CDR3. CDR3 nucleotides: TGTGCCAGCAGTTTTGGCCTGGGGACTACGCAGTATTTT. Translation gives CASSFGLGTTQYF.

The chain has TRBV29-1 and TRBJ2-2, with 13 nucleotides matching TRBD2. The germline V gene encodes CDR1 SQVTM and CDR2 ANQGSEA. The CDR3 length is 16 residues. The V segment lost 5 bases and the J segment 5 bases; nucleotides outside the gene matches: 8. The DNA of the CDR3 is TGCAGCGTTCTCTTTGGACTAGCGGGAGAGACCGGGGAGCTGTTTTTT. As protein: CSVLFGLAGETGELFF.

This clonotype occurred once. The chain uses TRBV4-1 and TRBJ2-1; the D gene is possibly TRBD2 (5 bases). CDR3 length: 17 amino acids. Germline loops: CDR1 MGHRA, CDR2 YSYEKL. Between the trimmed V and J ends, which lost 1 base and 4 bases, there was a span of 17 bases. The CDR3 reads CASSQGFGEREYNEQFF. The CDR3 DNA reads TGCGCCAGCAGCCAAGGTTTTGGTGAACGGGAATACAATGAGCAGTTCTTC.

The rearrangement joins TRBV21-1 to TRBJ2-7; the D call TRBD1 from the table was never checked on the DNA. TRBV21-1 is termed a pseudogene. This CDR3 comprises 15 residues. CDR3 nucleotides: TGTGCCAGCAGCCAAAGGGGGACAGGGCTTTACGAGCAGTACTTC. Amino acid sequence: CASSQRGTGLYEQYF.

This chain uses TRBV2 with TRBJ2-2, with 7 bases fitting TRBD2. J gave up 0 bases and V 5 bases, and 3 bases lay outside the gene matches. The CDR3 consists of 15 residues. CDR1 SNHLY and CDR2 FYNNEI come from the germline V gene. The CDR3 loop reads CASSYLAANTGELFF. DNA of the CDR3: TGTGCCAGCAGTTACCTAGCGGCGAACACCGGGGAGCTGTTTTTT.

This clonotype was seen a handful of times. This chain joins TRBV28 and TRBJ2-7; D gene uncertain. This CDR3 is built from 13 residues. The germline V gene has CDR1 MDHEN and CDR2 SYDVKM. V lost 7 bases and J 2 bases, leaving 12 bases between the germline ends. CDR3 protein: CASKVRLAYEQYF. The CDR3 DNA is TGTGCCAGCAAGGTTAGGTTAGCCTACGAGCAGTACTTC.

This clonotype was detected a few times. The CDR3 region has the DNA TGCGCCAGCAGCCAAGAAAGGGCCCCACTTGGAAACACCATATATTTT. It is translated as CASSQERAPLGNTIYF. This chain connects TRBV4-1 to TRBJ1-3, with D unresolved. V was shortened by 0 bases and J by 3 bases, with 12 bases between the two germline ends. The length of the CDR3 is 16 residues. The germline gives CDR1 MGHRA, CDR2 YSYEKL.

The CDR3 loop is CASSPEVAETQYF. The CDR3 bases are TGTGCCAGCAGCCCCGAGGTGGCTGAGACCCAGTACTTC. This chain joins TRBV6-5 and TRBJ2-5; D is undetermined. Trimming shortened V by 6 bases and J by 5 bases, and 13 bases separated the two germline ends. CDR1 is MNHEY and CDR2 is SVGAGI in the germline V gene. The CDR3 sequence is 13 residues long.

This clonotype has just a few counts. V gene TRBV10-3 combines with J gene TRBJ1-6; D is undetermined. Trimming left V 4 bases short and J 7 bases short, with 11 bases between. Looked up from germline, CDR1 is ENHRY and CDR2 is SYGVKD. The length of the CDR3 is 14 residues. CDR3 DNA sequence: TGTGCCATCAGTGGAGAGGCTGCCAATTCACCCCTCCACTTT. It translates to CAISGEAANSPLHF.